Below are 20 T cell receptor beta chains sequenced from a single sample in a study of T-cell reconstitution after alpha-beta-depleted transplantation in children. Unique molecular identifiers were incorporated during preparation of the TCRbeta library. TCRdb fed the PCR reads into MiXCR, producing one record per CDR3 protein. The sample consists of 670,000 or so distinct CDR3 sequences, 13% of them appearing once. Sequencing used PBMCs, obtained before TCRalphabeta/CD19-depleted stem cell transplant. The origin of the receptors is a girl aged 2-9 years with congenital amegakaryocytic thrombocytopenia, due to receive a stem cell transplant.

The chain joins TRBV27 to TRBJ2-1; D tentatively fits TRBD1 or TRBD2 (5 bases each). The length of the CDR3 is 17 residues. V was clipped by 6 bases and J by 6 bases, with 24 bases between them. The V gene's germline CDR1 is MNHEY and CDR2 SMNVEV (reference sequence). The CDR3 sequence: CASSSILNIWGSNEQFF. CDR3 nucleotide sequence: TGTGCCAGCAGCTCAATACTGAATATATGGGGGAGCAATGAGCAGTTCTTC.

This clonotype has only a few counts. At one of its ends the junction is not consistent with the germline gene, which may arise from a read error. J is TRBJ2-7 and V is TRBV5-1, with D possibly being TRBD2 (6 bases). The CDR3 runs 14 residues. Germline V gene sequence: CDR1 SGHRS, CDR2 YFSETQ. CDR3 in amino acids: CASRLGTGAYEQYF. As DNA, the CDR3 is TGCGCCAGCAGGTTGGGGACTGGGGCCTACGAGCAGTACTTC.

This clonotype was observed many times. This rearrangement joins TRBV12-3 or TRBV12-4 to TRBJ2-1; D not certain. Trimming stripped 6 bases from V and 7 bases from J, with 10 bases between. The CDR3 length is 12 residues. CDR3 in amino acids: CASSPTQNEQFF. The CDR3 nucleotides are TGTGCCAGCAGCCCAACCCAGAATGAGCAGTTCTTC.

The chain has TRBV5-1 and TRBJ2-1; 9 bases map to TRBD2. Germline-derived CDR1 and CDR2 are SGHRS and YFSETQ. V was clipped by 0 bases and J by 8 bases; unmatched bases: 3. This CDR3 region has 14 residues. DNA for the CDR3: TGCGCCAGCAGCTTGGGACTAGCGGCTGATGAGCAGTTCTTC. Its protein product is CASSLGLAADEQFF.

This chain joins TRBV3-1 and TRBJ2-7; D remains ambiguous. Per the germline V gene, CDR1 is LGHDT and CDR2 is YNNKEL (reference sequence). The ends were cut back, 4 bases at V and 7 bases at J, with 11 bases in the middle. This CDR3 comprises 12 residues. CDR3 residues: CASSRLSWEQYF. In nucleotides, the CDR3 is TGTGCCAGCAGCCGGCTTTCTTGGGAGCAGTACTTC.

This clonotype showed up many times. The chain has TRBV7-9 and TRBJ2-7, with 9 bases lining up with TRBD2. CDR1 SEHNR and CDR2 FQNEAQ come from the germline V gene (reference sequence). CDR3 length: 15 residues. The V segment lost 3 bases and the J segment 3 bases; nucleotides outside the gene matches: 6. The CDR3 reads CASSFRLAANYEQYF. The CDR3 nucleotides are TGTGCCAGCAGCTTCCGACTAGCGGCCAACTACGAGCAGTACTTC.

The V call is TRBV11-2, the J call TRBJ2-3; D possibly corresponds to TRBD2 (6 bases). CDR1 and CDR2 from the germline V gene are SGHAT and FQNNGV. The CDR3 extends over 21 amino acids. V dropped 5 bases and J dropped 4 bases, with 34 bases sitting between them. This CDR3 is CASSIFRRPATSPGPADTQYF. CDR3 in DNA: TGTGCCAGCAGCATTTTTCGCCGACCGGCTACTAGCCCGGGGCCGGCAGATACGCAGTATTTT.

The table lists this clonotype with a few counts. The chain uses TRBV7-9 and TRBJ2-1; 11 bases align to TRBD2. The CDR3 sequence is 15 residues long. Germline CDR1 reads SEHNR; CDR2 reads FQNEAQ (reference sequence). Germline trimming cut 5 bases from V and 10 bases from J; bases unmatched to any gene: 10. The CDR3 sequence: CASSPLAGGREEQFF. The CDR3 nucleotides read TGTGCCAGCAGCCCCTTAGCGGGAGGGCGGGAAGAGCAGTTCTTC.

This rearrangement joins TRBV12-3 or TRBV12-4 to TRBJ2-7; TRBD2 agrees at 9 bases. The CDR3 sequence is 13 residues long. The junction had 10 bases not matched to a gene; V was cut back by 3 bases and J by 13 bases. For the CDR3, the DNA is TGTGCCAGCAGTTTGAAGGCGGGAGGGCCCGTATACTTC. As protein: CASSLKAGGPVYF.

This clonotype was counted many times. This chain links TRBV29-1 with TRBJ2-1; TRBD1 might be the D (6 bases). V shed 8 bases and J shed 0 bases, with 11 bases lying between them. Germline-derived CDR1 and CDR2 are SQVTM and ANQGSEA. CDR3 length: 13 residues. The CDR3 reads CSLGQPSYNEQFF. CDR3 in DNA: TGCAGCCTAGGACAGCCCTCCTACAATGAGCAGTTCTTC.

V is TRBV7-9 and J is TRBJ2-1, with 9 bases identical to TRBD1. V lost 2 bases to trimming and J lost 4 bases; unmatched junction nucleotides: 6. The CDR3 length is 16 residues. Germline assignment: CDR1 SEHNR and CDR2 FQNEAQ (reference sequence). The CDR3 loop is CASSLSAGQGYNEQFF. CDR3 bases: TGTGCCAGCAGCTTATCGGCGGGACAGGGTTACAATGAGCAGTTCTTC.

This clonotype was seen repeatedly, ten times or more. The V and J genes are TRBV20-1 and TRBJ2-1; possible D gene TRBD2, 6 bases. The CDR3 is 14 residues long. Germline V lookup: CDR1 DFQATT, CDR2 SNEGSKA (reference sequence). Trimming left V 4 bases short and J 0 bases short, with 10 bases between. CDR3 amino acids: CSANRDSSYNEQFF. CDR3 DNA sequence: TGCAGTGCTAACCGGGACTCCTCCTACAATGAGCAGTTCTTC.

The J gene is TRBJ2-7, the V gene TRBV20-1, with 12 bases fitting TRBD2. CDR3 length: 17 residues. J was trimmed by 2 bases and V by 0 bases; bases with no gene match: 8. CDR1 and CDR2 from the germline V gene are DFQATT and SNEGSKA (reference sequence). The CDR3 loop is CSARESIGLAGTYEQYF. CDR3 coding DNA: TGCAGTGCTAGAGAAAGTATCGGACTAGCGGGGACCTACGAGCAGTACTTC.

Points on this clonotype: A much more abundant neighbour one base away suggests this may be a read error. The chain recombines TRBV6-4 with TRBJ2-3; D is unresolved. The CDR3 spans 15 residues. Germline V gene data show CDR1 as MRHNA and CDR2 as SNTAGT. CDR3 sequence: CASSDGQDSIDTQYF. The CDR3 nucleotides read TGTGCCAGCAGTGACGGTCAGGATAGCATAGATACGCAGTATTTT.

Ten or more counts support this clonotype. V and J are TRBV29-1 and TRBJ1-1, with D possibly being TRBD1 (6 bases). The CDR3 extends over 10 amino acids. V shed 7 bases and J shed 6 bases, with 9 bases lying between them. CDR1 and CDR2 (germline): SQVTM, ANQGSEA. In DNA, the CDR3 is TGCAGCGCAGGGGAGGCTGAAGCTTTCTTT. It is translated as CSAGEAEAFF.

There are many counts of this clonotype. This rearrangement joins TRBV29-1 to TRBJ2-3; TRBD1 matches 7 bases. The CDR3 is made up of 16 amino acids. Trimming cost V 4 bases and J 5 bases; bases outside gene matches: 15. Germline CDR1 and CDR2: SQVTM and ANQGSEA. CDR3 coding DNA: TGCAGCGTTGTTCCTTCTGACAGGGATGGTAAAGATACGCAGTATTTT. This encodes CSVVPSDRDGKDTQYF.

This clonotype came up many times. The chain links TRBV10-3 to TRBJ1-2; 7 bases fit TRBD1. V shed 7 bases and J 4 bases; nucleotides not matched to a gene: 6. The germline V gene has CDR1 ENHRY and CDR2 SYGVKD. The CDR3 is 13 residues long. The CDR3 is CAINPGTVYGYTF. In DNA, the CDR3 is TGTGCCATCAATCCCGGGACAGTCTATGGCTACACCTTC.

This clonotype has more than one count but fewer than ten. V and J are TRBV18 and TRBJ2-1; 9 positions agree with TRBD2. V trimming: 4 bases; J trimming: 8 bases; junction bases outside the gene matches: 18. Looked up from germline, CDR1 is KGHSH and CDR2 is LQKENI. This CDR3 is 18 amino acids long. The DNA of the CDR3 is TGTGCCAGCTCACTTAGCGGGGGCTTCATCCCTCGCCTCGATGAGCAGTTCTTC. Protein: CASSLSGGFIPRLDEQFF. Together with reference TRBV18 and TRBJ2-1, the CDR3 gives the full variable domain: NAGVMQNPRHLVRRRGQEARLRCSPMKGHSHVYWYRQLPEEGLKFMVYLQKENIIDESGMPKERFSAEFPKEGPSILRIQQVVRGDSAAYFCASSLSGGFIPRLDEQFFGPGTRLTVL.

A note on this clonotype: The junction departs from germline at one end; a sequencing error may be responsible. The rearrangement joins TRBV20-1 to TRBJ2-1, with 9 bases matching TRBD2. In germline, CDR1 is DFQATT, CDR2 SNEGSKA (reference sequence). This CDR3 contains 17 residues. DNA of the CDR3: TGCTGTGCTAGAGATCTCAGGTTCGGGGGACTAGCCGATGAGCAGTTCTTC. Protein: CCARDLRFGGLADEQFF.

The V gene is TRBV20-1, the J gene TRBJ2-1; 7 bases align to TRBD1. The junction had 14 bases not matched to a gene; V was cut back by 5 bases and J by 4 bases. CDR1 DFQATT and CDR2 SNEGSKA come from the germline V gene (reference sequence). The CDR3 has 16 residues. The CDR3, as DNA: TGCAGTGCTCGCAACTTCGGGACAGCCTTTTACAATGAGCAGTTCTTC. Its translation: CSARNFGTAFYNEQFF.